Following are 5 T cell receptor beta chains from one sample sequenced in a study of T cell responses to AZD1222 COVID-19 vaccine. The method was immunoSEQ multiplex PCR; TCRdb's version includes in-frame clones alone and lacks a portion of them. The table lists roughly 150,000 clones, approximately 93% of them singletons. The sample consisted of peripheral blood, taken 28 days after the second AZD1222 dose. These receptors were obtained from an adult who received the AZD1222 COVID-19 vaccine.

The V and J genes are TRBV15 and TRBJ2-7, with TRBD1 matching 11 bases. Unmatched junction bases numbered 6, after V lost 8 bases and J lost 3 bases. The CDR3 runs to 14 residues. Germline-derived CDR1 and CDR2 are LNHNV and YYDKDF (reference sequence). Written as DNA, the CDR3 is TGTGCCACCGCAGCCGGGACAGGGGGCTACGAGCAGTACTTC. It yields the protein CATAAGTGGYEQYF.

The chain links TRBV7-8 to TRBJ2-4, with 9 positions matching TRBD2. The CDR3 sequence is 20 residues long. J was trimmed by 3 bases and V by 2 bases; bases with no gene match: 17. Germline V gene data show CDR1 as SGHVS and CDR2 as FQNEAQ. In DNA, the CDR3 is TGTGCCAGCAGCTTAAGGTCAGCGGGGGGCCCCCCCTATGGCAAAAACATTCAGTACTTC. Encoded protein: CASSLRSAGGPPYGKNIQYF.

CDR3 sequence: CASSPPAGLYNEQFF. The CDR3 region has the DNA TGTGCCAGCAGCCCCCCAGCGGGACTCTACAATGAGCAGTTCTTC. This chain joins TRBV28 and TRBJ2-1; 7 bases agree with TRBD2. After removal of 6 bases from V and 3 bases from J, the junction contained 8 bases not matched to a gene. CDR3 length equals 15 residues. Germline CDR1 and CDR2: MDHEN and SYDVKM.

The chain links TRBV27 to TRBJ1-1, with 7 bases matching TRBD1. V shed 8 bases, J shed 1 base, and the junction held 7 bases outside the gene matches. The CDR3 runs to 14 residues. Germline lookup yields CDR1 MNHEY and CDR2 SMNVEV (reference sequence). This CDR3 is CASRPGTANTEAFF. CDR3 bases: TGTGCCAGCCGACCAGGGACAGCGAACACTGAAGCTTTCTTT.

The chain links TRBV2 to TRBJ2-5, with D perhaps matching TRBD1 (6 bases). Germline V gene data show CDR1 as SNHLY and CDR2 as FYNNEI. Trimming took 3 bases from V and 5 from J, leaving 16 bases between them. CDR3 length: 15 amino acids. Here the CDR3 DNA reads TGTGCCAGCAGTGAGACAGGCGTCCTAGTGGAGACCCAGTACTTC. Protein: CASSETGVLVETQYF.